These T cell receptor beta chains were read from a single sample in a study of cytomegalovirus exposure and HLA in healthy donors. The repertoire was sequenced with immunoSEQ multiplex PCR; TCRdb's copy has only in-frame clones and lacks some. The repertoire includes some 77,000 clones, roughly 76% of them detected once, and 7% to 9% sits in the top ten. The sequenced sample was PBMCs. Receptors originate from a middle-aged woman in good health and CMV-seronegative. Each CDR3 is given with its conserved first and last residue. Each record gives: J gene, clone size, V gene, D gene, CDR3 protein, CDR3 DNA. A D gene is named only where the DNA matches it firmly. Clone size, where shown, is once, few, many, or a class for clones that have expanded.

j_gene: TRBJ2-7; abundance: few; v_gene: TRBV19; d_gene: NA; CDR3aa: CASSTSRGHEQYF; CDR3nt: TGTGCCAGTAGTACGTCCAGGGGCCACGAGCAGTACTTC
j_gene: TRBJ1-1; abundance: NA; v_gene: TRBV29-1; d_gene: NA; CDR3aa: CSLKVMNTEAFF; CDR3nt: TGCAGCCTAAAAGTCATGAACACTGAAGCTTTCTTT
j_gene: TRBJ2-7; abundance: NA; v_gene: TRBV7-9; d_gene: NA; CDR3aa: CSSSNQGYEQYF; CDR3nt: TGTTCCAGCAGCAACCAGGGATACGAGCAGTACTTC
j_gene: TRBJ2-2; abundance: NA; v_gene: TRBV2; d_gene: TRBD2; CDR3aa: CASSPSSGRFSGELFF; CDR3nt: TGTGCCAGCAGTCCTTCTAGCGGGAGGTTTTCCGGGGAGCTGTTTTTT
j_gene: TRBJ1-6; abundance: once; v_gene: TRBV18; d_gene: TRBD1; CDR3aa: CASSGQGHNSPLHF; CDR3nt: TGTGCCAGCTCGGGACAGGGCCATAATTCACCCCTCCACTTT
j_gene: TRBJ1-1; abundance: NA; v_gene: TRBV9; d_gene: NA; CDR3aa: CASSAPEGAKTEAFF; CDR3nt: TGTGCCAGCAGCGCCCCCGAAGGGGCGAAAACTGAAGCTTTCTTT
j_gene: TRBJ1-1; abundance: once; v_gene: TRBV13; d_gene: NA; CDR3aa: CASSLRGMNTEAFF; CDR3nt: TGTGCCAGCAGCCTCCGGGGGATGAACACTGAAGCTTTCTTT
j_gene: TRBJ2-1; abundance: once; v_gene: TRBV6-1; d_gene: NA; CDR3aa: CASRGSGGDEQFF; CDR3nt: TGTGCCAGCAGGGGTAGTGGCGGGGATGAGCAGTTCTTC
j_gene: TRBJ1-2; abundance: NA; v_gene: TRBV29-1; d_gene: NA; CDR3aa: CSGKKFTGPYGYTF; CDR3nt: TGCAGCGGCAAAAAATTTACAGGCCCCTATGGCTACACCTTC
j_gene: TRBJ2-7; abundance: NA; v_gene: TRBV28; d_gene: NA; CDR3aa: CASSEETYEQYF; CDR3nt: TGTGCCAGCAGTGAGGAGACCTACGAGCAGTACTTC
j_gene: TRBJ1-2; abundance: NA; v_gene: TRBV11-1; d_gene: TRBD1; CDR3aa: CASSASGTEIYGYTF; CDR3nt: TGTGCCAGCAGCGCTAGTGGGACAGAGATTTATGGCTACACCTTC
j_gene: TRBJ2-7; abundance: few; v_gene: TRBV10-3; d_gene: NA; CDR3aa: CAISESVQSYEQYF; CDR3nt: TGTGCCATCAGTGAGTCAGTACAATCCTACGAGCAGTACTTC
j_gene: TRBJ1-2; abundance: NA; v_gene: TRBV2; d_gene: TRBD1; CDR3aa: CASSEREGAVGYTF; CDR3nt: TGTGCCAGCAGTGAAAGAGAGGGGGCCGTTGGCTACACCTTC
j_gene: TRBJ2-3; abundance: NA; v_gene: TRBV2; d_gene: TRBD1; CDR3aa: CASSDASVAGGETDTQYF; CDR3nt: TGTGCCAGCAGTGATGCTTCGGTGGCAGGGGGAGAGACAGATACGCAGTATTTT
j_gene: TRBJ1-1; abundance: few; v_gene: TRBV2; d_gene: NA; CDR3aa: CASSEESVNTEAFF; CDR3nt: TGTGCCAGCAGTGAGGAGAGTGTGAACACTGAAGCTTTCTTT
j_gene: TRBJ2-7; abundance: NA; v_gene: TRBV7-9; d_gene: NA; CDR3aa: CASNGGRDEQYF; CDR3nt: TGTGCCAGCAACGGAGGGCGGGACGAGCAGTACTTC
j_gene: TRBJ2-7; abundance: NA; v_gene: TRBV27; d_gene: TRBD1; CDR3aa: CASSLTGVFYEQYF; CDR3nt: TGTGCCAGCAGTTTGACAGGGGTGTTCTACGAGCAGTACTTC
j_gene: TRBJ2-2; abundance: NA; v_gene: TRBV2; d_gene: NA; CDR3aa: CASNMGPATGELFF; CDR3nt: TGTGCCAGCAATATGGGGCCGGCCACCGGGGAGCTGTTTTTT
j_gene: TRBJ1-5; abundance: NA; v_gene: TRBV6-5; d_gene: NA; CDR3aa: CASSRRQDSNQPQHF; CDR3nt: TGTGCCAGCAGTAGAAGACAGGATAGCAATCAGCCCCAGCATTTT
j_gene: TRBJ2-1; abundance: once; v_gene: TRBV7-6; d_gene: TRBD1; CDR3aa: CASSPGTGTPYNEQFF; CDR3nt: TGTGCCAGCAGCCCCGGGACAGGGACCCCCTACAATGAGCAGTTCTTC
j_gene: TRBJ1-6; abundance: NA; v_gene: TRBV7-9; d_gene: NA; CDR3aa: CASSPSGHSGSPLHF; CDR3nt: TGTGCCAGCAGCCCATCGGGACATAGCGGGTCACCCCTCCACTTT
j_gene: TRBJ2-2; abundance: few; v_gene: TRBV7-8; d_gene: TRBD2; CDR3aa: CASSTAGGSNTGELFF; CDR3nt: TGTGCCAGCAGCACCGCGGGGGGCTCGAACACCGGGGAGCTGTTTTTT
j_gene: TRBJ2-7; abundance: NA; v_gene: TRBV5-1; d_gene: TRBD1; CDR3aa: CASASGTGGSHEQYF; CDR3nt: TGCGCCAGCGCGTCCGGGACAGGGGGTTCCCACGAGCAGTACTTC
j_gene: TRBJ2-7; abundance: NA; v_gene: TRBV6-5; d_gene: NA; CDR3aa: CASSTPYEQYF; CDR3nt: TGTGCCAGCAGTACTCCCTACGAGCAGTACTTC
j_gene: TRBJ1-3; abundance: NA; v_gene: TRBV5-1; d_gene: TRBD1; CDR3aa: CASSLEGGGNTIYF; CDR3nt: TGCGCCAGCAGCTTGGAAGGGGGCGGAAACACCATATATTTT
j_gene: TRBJ2-3; abundance: NA; v_gene: TRBV7-9; d_gene: TRBD2; CDR3aa: CASSTTSGSFPHTDTQYF; CDR3nt: TGTGCCAGCAGCACTACTAGCGGGAGTTTTCCCCACACAGATACGCAGTATTTT
j_gene: TRBJ2-5; abundance: NA; v_gene: TRBV5-8; d_gene: NA; CDR3aa: CASSPGQIQETQYF; CDR3nt: TGTGCCAGCAGCCCGGGACAAATCCAAGAGACCCAGTACTTC
j_gene: TRBJ1-2; abundance: NA; v_gene: TRBV28; d_gene: TRBD1; CDR3aa: CASSNYPRQGYYGYTF; CDR3nt: TGTGCCAGCAGTAACTACCCGCGACAGGGCTACTATGGCTACACCTTC
j_gene: TRBJ1-3; abundance: once; v_gene: TRBV19; d_gene: TRBD1; CDR3aa: CASEVIGQEISGNTIYF; CDR3nt: TGTGCCAGTGAGGTTATTGGACAGGAGATCTCTGGAAACACCATATATTTT
j_gene: TRBJ2-3; abundance: NA; v_gene: TRBV13; d_gene: NA; CDR3aa: CASRRASRATDTQYF; CDR3nt: TGTGCCAGCAGACGAGCATCCAGGGCCACAGATACGCAGTATTTT
j_gene: TRBJ2-7; abundance: NA; v_gene: TRBV27; d_gene: NA; CDR3aa: CASSLVLGAGGSEQYF; CDR3nt: TGTGCCAGCAGTTTAGTTCTTGGCGCGGGTGGTTCCGAGCAGTACTTC
j_gene: TRBJ2-2; abundance: NA; v_gene: TRBV5-4; d_gene: NA; CDR3aa: CASSLLGGMVAGELFF; CDR3nt: TGTGCCAGCAGCTTGTTGGGGGGTATGGTAGCCGGGGAGCTGTTTTTT
j_gene: TRBJ2-1; abundance: NA; v_gene: TRBV5-1; d_gene: TRBD1; CDR3aa: CASRQGQGPYNEQFF; CDR3nt: TGCGCCAGCAGGCAAGGACAGGGCCCCTACAATGAGCAGTTCTTC
j_gene: TRBJ2-7; abundance: NA; v_gene: TRBV5-1; d_gene: TRBD1; CDR3aa: CASSTGPGQGNEQYF; CDR3nt: TGCGCCAGCAGTACGGGCCCGGGACAGGGTAACGAGCAGTACTTC
j_gene: TRBJ1-1; abundance: NA; v_gene: TRBV5-8; d_gene: TRBD1; CDR3aa: CASSSRQGLRAEAFF; CDR3nt: TGTGCCAGCAGCTCCCGACAGGGGCTGAGGGCTGAAGCTTTCTTT
j_gene: TRBJ1-2; abundance: few; v_gene: TRBV6-1; d_gene: TRBD1; CDR3aa: CASSETQGGGYTF; CDR3nt: TGTGCCAGCAGTGAAACTCAGGGGGGTGGCTACACCTTC
j_gene: TRBJ1-1; abundance: NA; v_gene: TRBV18; d_gene: NA; CDR3aa: CASSPTLGGNAEAFF; CDR3nt: TGTGCCAGCTCACCAACATTGGGAGGGAACGCTGAAGCTTTCTTT
j_gene: TRBJ1-1; abundance: NA; v_gene: TRBV29-1; d_gene: NA; CDR3aa: CSVWGGNTEAFF; CDR3nt: TGCAGCGTCTGGGGCGGTAACACTGAAGCTTTCTTT
j_gene: TRBJ2-2; abundance: once; v_gene: TRBV7-7; d_gene: TRBD2; CDR3aa: CASSPVWTSDTYTGELFF; CDR3nt: TGTGCCAGCAGCCCGGTCTGGACTAGCGATACCTACACCGGGGAGCTGTTTTTT
j_gene: TRBJ2-5; abundance: NA; v_gene: TRBV2; d_gene: TRBD1; CDR3aa: CASSGQGSRETQYF; CDR3nt: TGTGCCAGCAGCGGACAGGGGTCGAGGGAGACCCAGTACTTC
j_gene: TRBJ2-1; abundance: NA; v_gene: TRBV11-1; d_gene: NA; CDR3aa: CASSLGGGKYNEQFF; CDR3nt: TGTGCCAGCAGCTTAGGTGGCGGGAAATACAATGAGCAGTTCTTC
j_gene: TRBJ2-7; abundance: NA; v_gene: TRBV6-5; d_gene: NA; CDR3aa: CASSYSPSSEQYF; CDR3nt: TGTGCCAGCAGTTACTCCCCTAGTAGCGAGCAGTACTTC